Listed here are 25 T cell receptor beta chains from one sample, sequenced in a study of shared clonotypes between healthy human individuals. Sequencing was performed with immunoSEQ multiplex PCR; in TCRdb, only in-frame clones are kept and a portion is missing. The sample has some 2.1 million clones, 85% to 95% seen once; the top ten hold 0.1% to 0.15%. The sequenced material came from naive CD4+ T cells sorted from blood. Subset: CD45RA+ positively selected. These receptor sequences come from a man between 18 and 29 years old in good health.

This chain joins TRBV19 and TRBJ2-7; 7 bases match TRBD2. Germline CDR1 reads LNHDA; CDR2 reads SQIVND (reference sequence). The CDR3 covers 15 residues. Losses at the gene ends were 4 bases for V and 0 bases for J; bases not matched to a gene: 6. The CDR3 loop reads CASSTRRGSSYEQYF. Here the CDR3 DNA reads TGTGCCAGTAGTACCCGGCGCGGGAGCTCCTACGAGCAGTACTTC. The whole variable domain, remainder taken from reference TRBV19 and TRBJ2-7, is DGGITQSPKYLFRKEGQNVTLSCEQNLNHDAMYWYRQDPGQGLRLIYYSQIVNDFQKGDIAEGYSVSREKKESFPLTVTSAQKNPTAFYLCASSTRRGSSYEQYFGPGTRLTVT.

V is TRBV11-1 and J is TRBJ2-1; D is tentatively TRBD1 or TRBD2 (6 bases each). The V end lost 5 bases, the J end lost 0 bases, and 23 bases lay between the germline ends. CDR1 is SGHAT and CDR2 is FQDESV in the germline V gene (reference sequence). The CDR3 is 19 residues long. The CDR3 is CASSSPGAPGASSYNEQFF. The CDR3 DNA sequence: TGTGCCAGCAGCAGTCCGGGGGCCCCTGGGGCGAGCTCCTACAATGAGCAGTTCTTC.

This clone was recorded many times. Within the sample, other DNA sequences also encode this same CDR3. This CDR3 reads CAISEGANEKLFF. For the CDR3, the DNA is TGTGCCATCAGTGAGGGCGCCAATGAAAAACTGTTTTTT. This chain connects TRBV10-3 to TRBJ1-4; D is uncertain. This CDR3 has 13 amino acids. Germline loops: CDR1 ENHRY, CDR2 SYGVKD. Trimming removed 2 bases at V and 5 bases at J, with 6 bases between.

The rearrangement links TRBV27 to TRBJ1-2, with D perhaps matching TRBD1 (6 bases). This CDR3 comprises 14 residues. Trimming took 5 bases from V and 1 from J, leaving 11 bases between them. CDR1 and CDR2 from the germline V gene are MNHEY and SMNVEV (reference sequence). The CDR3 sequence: CASSDMDSNYGYTF. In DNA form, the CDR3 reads TGTGCCAGCAGTGACATGGACAGTAACTATGGCTACACCTTC.

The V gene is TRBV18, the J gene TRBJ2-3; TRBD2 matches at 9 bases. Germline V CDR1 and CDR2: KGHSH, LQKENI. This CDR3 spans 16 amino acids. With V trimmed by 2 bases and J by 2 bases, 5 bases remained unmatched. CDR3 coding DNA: TGTGCCAGCTCACCAGTCCCTAGCGGGGCCACAGATACGCAGTATTTT. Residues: CASSPVPSGATDTQYF.

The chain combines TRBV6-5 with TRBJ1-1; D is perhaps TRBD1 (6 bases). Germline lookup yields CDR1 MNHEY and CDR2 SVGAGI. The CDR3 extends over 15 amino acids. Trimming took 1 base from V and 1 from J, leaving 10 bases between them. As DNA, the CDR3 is TGTGCCAGCAGTTACTGGATGGACAGGAACACTGAAGCTTTCTTT. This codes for CASSYWMDRNTEAFF.

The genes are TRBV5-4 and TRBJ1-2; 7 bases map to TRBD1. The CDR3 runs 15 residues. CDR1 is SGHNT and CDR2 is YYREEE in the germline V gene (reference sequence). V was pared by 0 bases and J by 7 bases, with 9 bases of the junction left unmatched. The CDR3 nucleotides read TGTGCCAGCAGCTTGGAGGTGTCGACAGGGTTTGGCTACACCTTC. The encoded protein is CASSLEVSTGFGYTF.

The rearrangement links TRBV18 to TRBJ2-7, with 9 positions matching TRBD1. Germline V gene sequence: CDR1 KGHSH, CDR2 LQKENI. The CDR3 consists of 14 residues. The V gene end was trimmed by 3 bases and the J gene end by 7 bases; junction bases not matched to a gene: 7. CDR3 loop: CASSPGTGIGEQYF. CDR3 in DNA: TGTGCCAGCTCACCCGGGACAGGGATTGGAGAGCAGTACTTC.

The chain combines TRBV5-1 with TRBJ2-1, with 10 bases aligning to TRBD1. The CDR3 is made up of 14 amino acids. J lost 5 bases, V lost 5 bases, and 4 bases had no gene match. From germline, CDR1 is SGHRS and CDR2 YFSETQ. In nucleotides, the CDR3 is TGCGCCAGCAGTAGGACAGGGGGAGACAATGAGCAGTTCTTC. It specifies CASSRTGGDNEQFF. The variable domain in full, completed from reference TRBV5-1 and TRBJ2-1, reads KAGVTQTPRYLIKTRGQQVTLSCSPISGHRSVSWYQQTPGQGLQFLFEYFSETQRNKGNFPGRFSGRQFSNSRSEMNVSTLELGDSALYLCASSRTGGDNEQFFGPGTRLTVL.

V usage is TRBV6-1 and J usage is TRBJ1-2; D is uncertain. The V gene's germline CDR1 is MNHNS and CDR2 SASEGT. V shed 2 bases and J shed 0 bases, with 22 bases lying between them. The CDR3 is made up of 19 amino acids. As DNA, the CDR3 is TGTGCCAGCAGTGAAATAGAGGGTTGGAAAATTCGAGCTAACTATGGCTACACCTTC. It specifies CASSEIEGWKIRANYGYTF.

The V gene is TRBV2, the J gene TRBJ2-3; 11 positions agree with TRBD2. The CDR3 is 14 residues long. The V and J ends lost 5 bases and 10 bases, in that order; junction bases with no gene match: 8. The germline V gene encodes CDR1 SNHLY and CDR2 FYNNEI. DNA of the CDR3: TGTGCCAGCAGTCTTCCGGGGACTAGCGGACCGCAGTATTTT. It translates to CASSLPGTSGPQYF.

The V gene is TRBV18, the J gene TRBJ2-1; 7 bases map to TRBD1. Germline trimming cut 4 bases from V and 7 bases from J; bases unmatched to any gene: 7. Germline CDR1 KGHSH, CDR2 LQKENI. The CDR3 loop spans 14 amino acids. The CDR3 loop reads CASSLFDRENEQFF. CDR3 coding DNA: TGTGCCAGCTCACTCTTCGACAGGGAAAATGAGCAGTTCTTC. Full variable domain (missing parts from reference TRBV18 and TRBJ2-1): NAGVMQNPRHLVRRRGQEARLRCSPMKGHSHVYWYRQLPEEGLKFMVYLQKENIIDESGMPKERFSAEFPKEGPSILRIQQVVRGDSAAYFCASSLFDRENEQFFGPGTRLTVL.

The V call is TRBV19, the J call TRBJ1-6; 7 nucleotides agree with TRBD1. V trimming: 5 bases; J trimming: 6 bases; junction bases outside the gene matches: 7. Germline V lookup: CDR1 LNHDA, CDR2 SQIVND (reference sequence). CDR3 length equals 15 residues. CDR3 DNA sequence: TGTGCCAGTAGTCAAGAGGGGGCCGTTAATTCACCCCTCCACTTT. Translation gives CASSQEGAVNSPLHF. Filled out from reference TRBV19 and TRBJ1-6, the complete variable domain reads DGGITQSPKYLFRKEGQNVTLSCEQNLNHDAMYWYRQDPGQGLRLIYYSQIVNDFQKGDIAEGYSVSREKKESFPLTVTSAQKNPTAFYLCASSQEGAVNSPLHFGNGTRLTVT.

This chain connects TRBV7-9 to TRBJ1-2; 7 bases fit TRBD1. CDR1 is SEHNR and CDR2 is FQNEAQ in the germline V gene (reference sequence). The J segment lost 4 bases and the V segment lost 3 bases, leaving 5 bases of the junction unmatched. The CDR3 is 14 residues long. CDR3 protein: CASSFGTAIYGYTF. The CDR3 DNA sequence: TGTGCCAGCAGCTTCGGGACAGCGATCTATGGCTACACCTTC.

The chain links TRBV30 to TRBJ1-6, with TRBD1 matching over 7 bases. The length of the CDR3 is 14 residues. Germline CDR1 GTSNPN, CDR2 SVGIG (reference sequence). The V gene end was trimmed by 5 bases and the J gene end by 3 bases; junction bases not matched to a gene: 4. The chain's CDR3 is CAWASGGYNSPLHF. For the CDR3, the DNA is TGTGCCTGGGCCTCAGGGGGCTATAATTCACCCCTCCACTTT. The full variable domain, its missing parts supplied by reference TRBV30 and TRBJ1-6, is SQTIHQWPATLVQPVGSPLSLECTVEGTSNPNLYWYRQAAGRGLQLLFYSVGIGQISSEVPQNLSASRPQDRQFILSSKKLLLSDSGFYLCAWASGGYNSPLHFGNGTRLTVT.

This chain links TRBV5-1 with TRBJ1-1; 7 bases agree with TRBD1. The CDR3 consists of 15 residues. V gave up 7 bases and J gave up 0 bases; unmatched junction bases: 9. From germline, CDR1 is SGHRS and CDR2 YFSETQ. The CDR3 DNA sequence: TGCGCCAGCTGGACAGGTGAGATTGTGAACACTGAAGCTTTCTTT. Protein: CASWTGEIVNTEAFF. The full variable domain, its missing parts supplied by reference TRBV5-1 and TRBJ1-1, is KAGVTQTPRYLIKTRGQQVTLSCSPISGHRSVSWYQQTPGQGLQFLFEYFSETQRNKGNFPGRFSGRQFSNSRSEMNVSTLELGDSALYLCASWTGEIVNTEAFFGQGTRLTVV.

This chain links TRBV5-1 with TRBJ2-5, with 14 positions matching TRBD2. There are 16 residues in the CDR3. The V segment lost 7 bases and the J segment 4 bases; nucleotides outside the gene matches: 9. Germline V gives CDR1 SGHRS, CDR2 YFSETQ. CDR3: CASLATSGGAGETQYF. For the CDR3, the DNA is TGCGCCAGCCTCGCGACTAGCGGGGGGGCGGGAGAGACCCAGTACTTC. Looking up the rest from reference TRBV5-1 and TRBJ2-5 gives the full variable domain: KAGVTQTPRYLIKTRGQQVTLSCSPISGHRSVSWYQQTPGQGLQFLFEYFSETQRNKGNFPGRFSGRQFSNSRSEMNVSTLELGDSALYLCASLATSGGAGETQYFGPGTRLLVL.

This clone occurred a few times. In DNA, the CDR3 is TGCGCCAGCAGCCAACCGGGCCCCAATCAGCCCCAGCATTTT. Translation: CASSQPGPNQPQHF. The chain uses TRBV4-1 and TRBJ1-5; D uncertain. There are 14 residues in the CDR3. Germline V lookup: CDR1 MGHRA, CDR2 YSYEKL. The V end lost 2 bases, the J end lost 3 bases, and 8 bases lay between the germline ends.

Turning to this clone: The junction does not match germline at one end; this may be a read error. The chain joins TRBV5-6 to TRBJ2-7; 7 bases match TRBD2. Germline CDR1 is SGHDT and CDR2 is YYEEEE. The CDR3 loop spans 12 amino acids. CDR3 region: CASSLAGLRTSF. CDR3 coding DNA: TGTGCCAGCAGCTTGGCCGGACTGAGGACTAGCTTC.

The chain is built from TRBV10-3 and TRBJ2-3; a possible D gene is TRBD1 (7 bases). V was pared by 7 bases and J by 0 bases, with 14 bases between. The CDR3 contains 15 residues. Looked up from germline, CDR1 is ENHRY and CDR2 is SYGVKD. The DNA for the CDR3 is TGTGCCATCACAGGGGGGTCCCCTAGCACAGATACGCAGTATTTT. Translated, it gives CAITGGSPSTDTQYF.

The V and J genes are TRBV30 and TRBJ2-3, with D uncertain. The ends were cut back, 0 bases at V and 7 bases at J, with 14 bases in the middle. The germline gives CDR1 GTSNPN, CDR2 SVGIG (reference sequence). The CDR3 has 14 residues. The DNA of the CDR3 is TGTGCCTGGAGTGTATCTCCGGACCTAAATACGCAGTATTTT. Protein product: CAWSVSPDLNTQYF. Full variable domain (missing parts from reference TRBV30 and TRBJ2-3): SQTIHQWPATLVQPVGSPLSLECTVEGTSNPNLYWYRQAAGRGLQLLFYSVGIGQISSEVPQNLSASRPQDRQFILSSKKLLLSDSGFYLCAWSVSPDLNTQYFGPGTRLTVL.

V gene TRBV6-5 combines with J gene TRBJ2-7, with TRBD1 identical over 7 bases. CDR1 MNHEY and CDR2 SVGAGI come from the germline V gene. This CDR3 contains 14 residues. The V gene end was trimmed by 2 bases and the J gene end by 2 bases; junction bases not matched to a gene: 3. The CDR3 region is CASSYRGRPYEQYF. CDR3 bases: TGTGCCAGCAGTTACAGGGGGCGTCCCTACGAGCAGTACTTC.

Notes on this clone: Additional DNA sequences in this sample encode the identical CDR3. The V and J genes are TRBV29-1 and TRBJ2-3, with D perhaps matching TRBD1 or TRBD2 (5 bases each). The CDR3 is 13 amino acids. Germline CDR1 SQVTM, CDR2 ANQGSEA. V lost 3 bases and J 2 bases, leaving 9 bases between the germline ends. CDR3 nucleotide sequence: TGCAGCGTTGAGGGACGGCACACAGATACGCAGTATTTT. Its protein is CSVEGRHTDTQYF.

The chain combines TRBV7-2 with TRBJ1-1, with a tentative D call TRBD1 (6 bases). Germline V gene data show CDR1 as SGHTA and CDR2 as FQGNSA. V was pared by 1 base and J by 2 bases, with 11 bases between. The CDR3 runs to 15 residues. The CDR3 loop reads CASSLGTGSNTEAFF. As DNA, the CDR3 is TGTGCCAGCAGCTTAGGTACAGGGTCAAACACTGAAGCTTTCTTT.

Here the CDR3 reads CASSRGRVLSYEQYF. The CDR3 bases are TGTGCCAGCAGCCGCGGGAGGGTCCTCTCCTACGAGCAGTACTTC. This chain links TRBV6-5 with TRBJ2-7, with TRBD2 matching over 9 bases. V lost 6 bases, J lost 0 bases, and 6 bases stayed unmatched. The CDR3 spans 15 residues. Germline V gene lookup returns CDR1 MNHEY and CDR2 SVGAGI.